This T cell receptor (beta chain) was recorded in a study of blood T cell repertoires in COVID-19. Study background: The origin of the acute and convalescent COVID-19 samples was the United States, Italy and Spain. PBMCs, B-cell-depleted T cells, or T cells were the source of the cDNA or gDNA that made up the material.

How the authors handled the data: Reference gene primer amplification gave estimated nucleated cell counts. The data were produced by immunoSEQ multiplex PCR, yet TCRdb's version contains in-frame clones alone and is incomplete. Clone size and V and J calls were adopted from that table, with D and trimming inferred from the DNA. The sample lists fewer than 200,000 clones; about 83% were seen once. Trimming stripped 4 bases from V and 0 bases from J, with 19 bases between. CDR3 length: 18 residues. Per germline, CDR1 MRHNA and CDR2 SNTAGT. The chain combines TRBV6-4 with TRBJ1-3, with D possibly TRBD1 on 5 matching bases. Sequences were obtained from peripheral blood. This receptor was obtained from a woman between 18 and 30 years old who had recovered from COVID-19. The CDR3 protein is CASSAWQGPISSGNTIYF. CDR3 DNA: TGTGCCAGCAGTGCTTGGCAGGGCCCCATCTCCTCTGGAAACACCATATATTTT.